Following are 15 T cell receptor beta chains from one sample sequenced in a study of technical replicates of blood from several donors. Method: immunoSEQ multiplex PCR; TCRdb's copy keeps in-frame clones and lacks some. This sample has more than 90,000 clones; approximately 96% occur once, and the top ten carry over 0.2%. Sequenced: T cells isolated from PBMCs. The receptors derive from a human donor in good health.

V and J are TRBV7-9 and TRBJ1-2; D perhaps matches TRBD1 (5 bases). V lost 2 bases, J lost 5 bases, and 6 bases lay in between. The CDR3 has 12 residues. Germline CDR1 is SEHNR and CDR2 is FQNEAQ (reference sequence). CDR3 in DNA: TGTGCCAGCAGCTTATCAGGGTATGGCTACACCTTC. Protein sequence: CASSLSGYGYTF.

The chain carries TRBV5-4 and TRBJ1-2; no reliable D call. V dropped 0 bases and J dropped 7 bases, with 10 bases sitting between them. CDR1 SGHNT and CDR2 YYREEE come from the germline V gene (reference sequence). The CDR3 has 13 amino acids. The CDR3 bases are TGTGCCAGCAGCTTGGGAACGGAGGCTGGCTACACCTTC. It translates to CASSLGTEAGYTF.

The chain recombines TRBV9 with TRBJ2-1, with D perhaps TRBD1 (7 bases). V lost 0 bases to trimming and J lost 5 bases, with 15 bases between them. Germline-derived CDR1 and CDR2 are SGDLS and YYNGEE. The CDR3 is made up of 16 amino acids. The CDR3 here is CASSVGWSRGDNEQFF. The CDR3 coding sequence is TGTGCCAGCAGCGTAGGGTGGAGCAGGGGGGACAATGAGCAGTTCTTC. Filled out from reference TRBV9 and TRBJ2-1, the complete variable domain reads DSGVTQTPKHLITATGQRVTLRCSPRSGDLSVYWYQQSLDQGLQFLIQYYNGEERAKGNILERFSAQQFPDLHSELNLSSLELGDSALYFCASSVGWSRGDNEQFFGPGTRLTVL.

V gene TRBV19 combines with J gene TRBJ1-2; maybe TRBD1 (6 bases). V was trimmed by 3 bases and J by 2 bases, leaving 10 bases between them. This CDR3 comprises 14 residues. Per the germline V gene, CDR1 is LNHDA and CDR2 is SQIVND (reference sequence). DNA for the CDR3: TGTGCCAGTAGTATCGGGGGGGGCAACTATGGCTACACCTTC. It yields the protein CASSIGGGNYGYTF.

The rearrangement links TRBV5-1 to TRBJ2-7; the match to TRBD1 covers 11 bases. The CDR3 length is 15 residues. V trimming: 0 bases; J trimming: 6 bases; junction bases outside the gene matches: 5. The germline V gene encodes CDR1 SGHRS and CDR2 YFSETQ. CDR3 in amino acids: CASSLGDRGSGEQYF. The CDR3 DNA sequence: TGCGCCAGCAGCTTGGGGGACAGGGGGTCGGGCGAGCAGTACTTC.

V and J are TRBV13 and TRBJ1-2, with D possibly matching TRBD1 (5 bases). The V gene's germline CDR1 is PRHDT and CDR2 FYEKMQ (reference sequence). Trimming removed 3 bases at V and 4 bases at J, with 12 bases between. This CDR3 region has 14 residues. This CDR3 is CASSLARQSYGYTF. In DNA, the CDR3 is TGTGCCAGCAGCTTGGCCCGACAGAGCTATGGCTACACCTTC.

V and J are TRBV27 and TRBJ2-5; no definite D call. V shed 4 bases and J shed 3 bases, with 15 bases lying between them. The CDR3 is 15 residues long. The germline gives CDR1 MNHEY, CDR2 SMNVEV (reference sequence). The CDR3 sequence is CASSSMTGNEETQYF. The CDR3 DNA sequence: TGTGCCAGCAGTTCCATGACTGGAAACGAAGAGACCCAGTACTTC.

The CDR3 loop is CASSYSATRSYGYTF. DNA for the CDR3: TGTGCCAGCAGTTACTCGGCGACCCGGAGCTATGGCTACACCTTC. J is TRBJ1-2 and V is TRBV6-5; D is uncertain. From germline, CDR1 is MNHEY and CDR2 SVGAGI. CDR3 size: 15 residues. V lost 0 bases and J 4 bases, leaving 12 bases between the germline ends.

The chain has TRBV5-4 and TRBJ2-7; 7 nucleotides agree with TRBD1. There are 14 residues in the CDR3. V lost 3 bases, J lost 7 bases, and 10 bases stayed unmatched. Looked up from germline, CDR1 is SGHNT and CDR2 is YYREEE (reference sequence). In DNA, the CDR3 is TGTGCCAGCAGCTCAGGACAGGTTTCCGCGGAGCAGTACTTC. This gives the protein CASSSGQVSAEQYF.

V is TRBV7-9 and J is TRBJ2-5; D remains ambiguous. There are 14 residues in the CDR3. The germline V gene has CDR1 SEHNR and CDR2 FQNEAQ (reference sequence). V dropped 0 bases and J dropped 4 bases, with 9 bases sitting between them. Here the CDR3 reads CASSLAFPRETQYF. The DNA of the CDR3 is TGTGCCAGCAGCTTAGCGTTTCCCCGAGAGACCCAGTACTTC.

The rearrangement links TRBV6-5 to TRBJ1-1, with 7 positions matching TRBD1. V lost 7 bases to trimming and J lost 5 bases; unmatched junction nucleotides: 7. In germline, CDR1 is MNHEY, CDR2 SVGAGI. The CDR3 runs to 13 residues. Here the CDR3 reads CASTWTGRTEAFF. In nucleotides, the CDR3 is TGTGCCAGCACCTGGACAGGAAGGACTGAAGCTTTCTTT.

This rearrangement joins TRBV7-8 to TRBJ1-5; weak D call: TRBD1 (6 bases). Germline CDR1 reads SGHVS; CDR2 reads FQNEAQ. The germline V and J ends were trimmed by 1 base and 2 bases, with 18 bases remaining between them. The length of the CDR3 is 18 residues. The CDR3 region is CASSLEWQGGLGNQPQHF. Written as DNA, the CDR3 is TGTGCCAGCAGCTTAGAGTGGCAAGGGGGTTTGGGCAATCAGCCCCAGCATTTT.

This sequence joins TRBV5-4 and TRBJ2-7; possible D gene TRBD1, 5 bases. CDR3 length: 14 residues. Trimming removed 5 bases at V and 1 base at J, with 13 bases between. Germline CDR1 and CDR2: SGHNT and YYREEE (reference sequence). In DNA, the CDR3 is TGTGCCAGCAGTGGGCCGGACAATTCCTACGAGCAGTACTTC. Translating it yields CASSGPDNSYEQYF. Together with reference TRBV5-4 and TRBJ2-7, the CDR3 gives the full variable domain: ETGVTQSPTHLIKTRGQQVTLRCSSQSGHNTVSWYQQALGQGPQFIFQYYREEENGRGNFPPRFSGLQFPNYSSELNVNALELDDSALYLCASSGPDNSYEQYFGPGTRLTVT.

CDR3 sequence reads: CASRFRGNTEAFF. The CDR3 DNA reads TGTGCCAGTCGGTTTCGGGGGAACACTGAAGCTTTCTTT. The chain recombines TRBV6-5 with TRBJ1-1, with unresolved D. V lost 9 bases, J lost 1 base, and 12 bases lay in between. The germline V gene encodes CDR1 MNHEY and CDR2 SVGAGI. The CDR3 is 13 amino acids.

This chain joins TRBV7-6 and TRBJ2-7, with 7 bases that match TRBD1. V was pared by 0 bases and J by 5 bases, with 7 bases of the junction left unmatched. The V gene's germline CDR1 is SGHVS and CDR2 FNYEAQ. The CDR3 consists of 15 residues. The CDR3: CASSLAGQVTHEQYF. The DNA for the CDR3 is TGTGCCAGCAGCTTAGCTGGACAGGTGACACACGAGCAGTACTTC.